These 21 T cell receptor beta chains came from one sample sequenced in a study of monozygotic twins with cystic fibrosis. The assay was immunoSEQ multiplex PCR, and TCRdb's table has in-frame clones only and misses some. There are 39,000 or so clones in the sample; under 95% occur only once, and 0.19% lies in the top ten. Input material: blood. The receptors shown here come from a boy under 10 years old with cystic fibrosis.

The chain recombines TRBV5-1 with TRBJ1-2, with TRBD1 matching over 7 bases. V trimming: 0 bases; J trimming: 2 bases; junction bases outside the gene matches: 1. The germline V gene has CDR1 SGHRS and CDR2 YFSETQ. The CDR3 runs 14 residues. DNA of the CDR3: TGCGCCAGCAGCTTGGGGGACAGAAACTATGGCTACACCTTC. Its translation is CASSLGDRNYGYTF.

This clone was detected only a few times. The rearrangement uses TRBV9 and TRBJ1-1; 7 nucleotides line up with TRBD1. Germline CDR1 and CDR2: SGDLS and YYNGEE. Unmatched junction bases numbered 0, after V lost 4 bases and J lost 6 bases. The CDR3 consists of 11 residues. This chain's CDR3 is CASSTGAEAFF. The CDR3 DNA sequence: TGTGCCAGCAGCACAGGGGCTGAAGCTTTCTTT.

The V and J genes are TRBV4-2 and TRBJ1-6; D uncertain. Trimming removed 0 bases from V and 0 bases from J, with 9 bases in between. Per germline, CDR1 LGHNA and CDR2 YNFKEQ. The CDR3 has 17 amino acids. The CDR3 sequence: CASSQDMVSSYNSPLHF. The CDR3 coding sequence is TGTGCCAGCAGCCAAGATATGGTGAGCTCCTATAATTCACCCCTCCACTTT.

The chain couples TRBV19 to TRBJ2-3; D is possibly TRBD1 (5 bases). V lost 5 bases, J lost 6 bases, and 6 bases lay in between. Germline CDR1 LNHDA, CDR2 SQIVND (reference sequence). The CDR3 has 11 residues. Here the CDR3 reads CASSAGDTQYF. CDR3 DNA: TGTGCCAGTAGTGCAGGGGATACGCAGTATTTT.

This clone was seen once. The V and J genes are TRBV18 and TRBJ2-7; TRBD1 agrees at 8 bases. Germline CDR1 and CDR2: KGHSH and LQKENI. This CDR3 has 15 residues. J gave up 3 bases and V 2 bases, and 6 bases lay outside the gene matches. CDR3 nucleotides: TGTGCCAGCTCACCATCGGCAGGGGGCCTCTACGAGCAGTACTTC. Translated, it gives CASSPSAGGLYEQYF.

This chain links TRBV27 with TRBJ1-1, with D maybe TRBD1 (5 bases). Germline V gene data show CDR1 as MNHEY and CDR2 as SMNVEV (reference sequence). The ends were cut back, 4 bases at V and 3 bases at J, with 15 bases in the middle. The CDR3 runs 15 residues. CDR3 sequence reads: CASSYRFGGDTEAFF. The CDR3 DNA reads TGTGCCAGCAGTTATAGATTCGGGGGGGACACTGAAGCTTTCTTT.

CDR3 amino acids: CASSQVGARRETQYF. Written as DNA, the CDR3 is TGCGCCAGCAGCCAAGTAGGAGCCAGGCGGGAGACCCAGTACTTC. The gene calls are TRBV4-3 and TRBJ2-5; D is unclear. Germline V gene data show CDR1 as LGHNA and CDR2 as YSLEER. V lost 1 base and J lost 5, with 14 bases in between. CDR3 size: 15 residues.

The rearrangement links TRBV27 to TRBJ2-3, with TRBD1 matching 8 bases. This CDR3 region has 15 residues. J was trimmed by 0 bases and V by 5 bases; bases with no gene match: 4. Germline CDR1 and CDR2: MNHEY and SMNVEV (reference sequence). This CDR3 reads CASSPTGVSTDTQYF. As DNA, the CDR3 is TGTGCCAGCAGTCCGACAGGGGTCAGCACAGATACGCAGTATTTT.

This chain links TRBV15 with TRBJ2-5; a weak D match, TRBD2 (5 bases). V gave up 0 bases and J gave up 2 bases, with 13 bases separating them. The CDR3 has 16 amino acids. The V gene's germline CDR1 is LNHNV and CDR2 YYDKDF (reference sequence). CDR3: CATSRERGWRQETQYF. In DNA form, the CDR3 reads TGTGCCACCAGCAGAGAACGGGGTTGGAGGCAAGAGACCCAGTACTTC.

V is TRBV7-2 and J is TRBJ2-5; 11 bases line up with TRBD2. CDR3 length equals 16 residues. The V gene's germline CDR1 is SGHTA and CDR2 FQGNSA. The trim removed 5 bases at V and 5 bases at J, leaving 10 bases unmatched. The CDR3 protein is CASSLLVAGGLETQYF. The CDR3 bases are TGTGCCAGCAGCCTCCTGGTAGCGGGGGGGCTCGAGACCCAGTACTTC.

This chain connects TRBV10-2 to TRBJ1-2, with D possibly being TRBD1 (6 bases). This CDR3 comprises 14 residues. The germline CDR1 and CDR2 sequences are WSHSY and SAAADI. Trimming removed 3 bases from V and 5 bases from J, with 13 bases in between. The CDR3 here is CASSEIGGLYGYTF. The CDR3 region has the DNA TGCGCCAGCAGTGAAATTGGGGGGCTGTATGGCTACACCTTC.

The chain uses TRBV4-1 and TRBJ2-2; 9 bases are a match to TRBD2. CDR3 length equals 17 residues. Germline CDR1 and CDR2: MGHRA and YSYEKL. The V and J ends lost 1 base and 5 bases, in that order; junction bases with no gene match: 8. The CDR3 is CASSQGSLAGPTGELFF. CDR3 coding DNA: TGCGCCAGCAGCCAAGGGTCCCTAGCGGGGCCGACCGGGGAGCTGTTTTTT.

J is TRBJ1-1 and V is TRBV2, with a weak D call TRBD1 (5 bases). Germline V gene sequence: CDR1 SNHLY, CDR2 FYNNEI. V was trimmed by 7 bases and J by 0 bases, leaving 18 bases between them. The CDR3 loop spans 16 amino acids. The CDR3 loop reads CASTGWGRAMNTEAFF. The CDR3, as DNA: TGTGCCAGCACTGGATGGGGCAGGGCAATGAACACTGAAGCTTTCTTT.

CDR3 protein: CASSPGQGVYGYTF. CDR3 nucleotides: TGTGCCAGCTCACCGGGACAGGGGGTGTATGGCTACACCTTC. V gene TRBV18 combines with J gene TRBJ1-2; the match to TRBD1 covers 11 bases. The CDR3 totals 14 residues. The ends lost 3 bases at V and 5 bases at J; junction bases unmatched: 2. The V gene's germline CDR1 is KGHSH and CDR2 LQKENI.

V and J are TRBV7-9 and TRBJ1-2; D unclear. Trimming removed 1 base from V and 4 bases from J, with 10 bases in between. The germline gives CDR1 SEHNR, CDR2 FQNEAQ (reference sequence). The CDR3 consists of 14 residues. CDR3 sequence: CASSLVPTSYGYTF. The CDR3 DNA is TGTGCCAGCAGCTTAGTGCCGACGAGCTATGGCTACACCTTC.

This clone was seen just once. The chain links TRBV7-3 to TRBJ1-5, with 7 bases fitting TRBD1. V lost 4 bases and J lost 2; bases outside the gene matches: 2. Germline CDR1 and CDR2: SGHTA and FQGTGA. The CDR3 length is 14 residues. Written as DNA, the CDR3 is TGTGCCAGCAGCTCCAGGGGGTGCAATCAGCCCCAGCATTTT. Translating gives CASSSRGCNQPQHF.

This chain uses TRBV7-3 with TRBJ1-1; TRBD1 aligns across 10 bases. V lost 6 bases and J lost 1; bases outside the gene matches: 17. The CDR3 length is 19 residues. From germline, CDR1 is SGHTA and CDR2 FQGTGA. The CDR3 DNA sequence: TGTGCCAGCAGTCCTAACCGATTTGGACAGGGGGTTACGAACACTGAAGCTTTCTTT. It yields the protein CASSPNRFGQGVTNTEAFF.

This chain links TRBV7-9 with TRBJ1-2; 9 bases match TRBD1. This CDR3 is 14 amino acids long. Germline assignment: CDR1 SEHNR and CDR2 FQNEAQ (reference sequence). V shed 1 base, J shed 5 bases, and the junction held 2 bases outside the gene matches. The CDR3 reads CASSLETGGYGYTF. CDR3 DNA: TGTGCCAGCAGCTTAGAGACAGGGGGTTATGGCTACACCTTC.

The V gene is TRBV5-1, the J gene TRBJ2-1; D is possibly TRBD2 (7 bases). CDR3 size: 18 residues. V was cut by 4 bases and J by 8 bases, with 28 bases left in between. Germline lookup yields CDR1 SGHRS and CDR2 YFSETQ. The CDR3 here is CASSRSSWIEVGGHEQFF. CDR3 DNA sequence: TGCGCCAGCAGCCGTTCATCCTGGATAGAGGTCGGGGGGCATGAGCAGTTCTTC.

The chain joins TRBV19 to TRBJ2-3; 13 positions agree with TRBD2. This CDR3 has 16 residues. Per germline, CDR1 LNHDA and CDR2 SQIVND (reference sequence). Unmatched junction bases numbered 9, after V lost 10 bases and J lost 2 bases. The CDR3, as DNA: TGTGCCACTAACCCGGGACTAGCGGGACCCACAGATACGCAGTATTTT. Translating gives CATNPGLAGPTDTQYF.

The genes are TRBV19 and TRBJ1-4, with D possibly TRBD1 on 5 matching bases. CDR1 LNHDA and CDR2 SQIVND come from the germline V gene (reference sequence). Deletions cut 5 bases from V and 5 bases from J, with 12 bases between. The CDR3 runs 14 residues. The DNA of the CDR3 is TGTGCCAGTAGTCGGGGCAGGTCGAATGAAAAACTGTTTTTT. It yields the protein CASSRGRSNEKLFF.